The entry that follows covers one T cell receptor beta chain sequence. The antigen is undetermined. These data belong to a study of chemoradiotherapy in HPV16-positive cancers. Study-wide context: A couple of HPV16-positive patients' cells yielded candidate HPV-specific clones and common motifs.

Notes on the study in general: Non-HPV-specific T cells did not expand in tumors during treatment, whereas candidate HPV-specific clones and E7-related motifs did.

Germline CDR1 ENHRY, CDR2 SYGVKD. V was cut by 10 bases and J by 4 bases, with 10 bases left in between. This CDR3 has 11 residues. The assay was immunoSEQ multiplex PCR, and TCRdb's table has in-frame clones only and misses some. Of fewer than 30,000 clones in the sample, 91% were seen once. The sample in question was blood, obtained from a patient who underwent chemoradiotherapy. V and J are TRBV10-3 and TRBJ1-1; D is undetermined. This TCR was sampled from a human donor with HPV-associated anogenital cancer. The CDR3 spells CASLGSTEAFF. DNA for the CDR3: TGTGCCAGCCTTGGCAGCACTGAAGCTTTCTTT.